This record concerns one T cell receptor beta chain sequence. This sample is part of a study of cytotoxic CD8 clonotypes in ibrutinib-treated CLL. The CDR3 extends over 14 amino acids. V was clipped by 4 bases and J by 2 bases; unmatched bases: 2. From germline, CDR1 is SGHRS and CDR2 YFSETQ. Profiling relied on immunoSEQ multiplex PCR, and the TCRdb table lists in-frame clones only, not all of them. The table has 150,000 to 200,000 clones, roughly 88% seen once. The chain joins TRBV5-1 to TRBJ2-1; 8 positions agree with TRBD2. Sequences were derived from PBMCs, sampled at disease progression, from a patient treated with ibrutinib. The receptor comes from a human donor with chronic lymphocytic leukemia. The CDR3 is CASSPGGAYNEQFF. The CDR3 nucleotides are TGCGCCAGCAGCCCCGGGGGGGCCTACAATGAGCAGTTCTTC. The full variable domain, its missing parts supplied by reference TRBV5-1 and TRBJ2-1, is KAGVTQTPRYLIKTRGQQVTLSCSPISGHRSVSWYQQTPGQGLQFLFEYFSETQRNKGNFPGRFSGRQFSNSRSEMNVSTLELGDSALYLCASSPGGAYNEQFFGPGTRLTVL.